One TCR beta chain is described in this entry. RNA transcripts gave rise to amplified TCR beta CDR3 regions. Researchers ran a first-round RT-PCR on the TCR CDR3 using the HTBI primer set. TCRdb itself ran the multiplex PCR reads through MiXCR, one entry per CDR3 protein. The sample has 550,000 to 850,000 distinct CDR3 sequences, 18% seen once. This specimen comes from a study of T cells in Graves' hyperthyroidism and ophthalmopathy. The CDR3 is made up of 13 amino acids. Germline V lookup: CDR1 SGHNT, CDR2 YYREEE (reference sequence). Trimming shortened V by 0 bases and J by 7 bases, and 5 bases separated the two germline ends.

The receptor comes from a woman between 45 and 65 years old with Graves' hyperthyroidism that later progressed to Graves' ophthalmopathy. Sample: blood. The chain is built from TRBV5-4 and TRBJ1-6; D unresolved. The DNA for the CDR3 is TGTGCCAGCAGCTTGGAGATGAATTCACCCCTCCACTTT. This codes for CASSLEMNSPLHF.